Below are 18 T cell receptor beta chains sequenced from a single sample in a study of Graves' ophthalmopathy and Graves' hyperthyroidism. CDR3 regions of TCR beta were amplified from RNA transcripts. The authors performed first-round RT-PCR with HTBI primers and then a second-round multiplex PCR. TCRdb itself ran the multiplex PCR reads through MiXCR, one entry per CDR3 protein. The sample records about 700,000 distinct CDR3 sequences, about two fifths being singletons. Sequenced input: peripheral blood. Every receptor here comes from an adult man with Graves' ophthalmopathy.

The rearrangement links TRBV5-1 to TRBJ2-7; 7 bases align to TRBD2. This CDR3 has 14 amino acids. Germline loops: CDR1 SGHRS, CDR2 YFSETQ. With V trimmed by 4 bases and J by 6 bases, 10 bases remained unmatched. CDR3 nucleotide sequence: TGCGCCAGCAGCATAGGCGGACTAGTTTCCGAGCAGTACTTC. It is translated as CASSIGGLVSEQYF.

Comment on this clonotype: An end of the junction differs from the germline gene, which may be a read error. The rearrangement uses TRBV11-2 and TRBJ1-4; 11 positions agree with TRBD1. CDR3 length: 15 amino acids. In germline, CDR1 is SGHAT, CDR2 FQNNGV. This chain's CDR3 is CASSVGTGGNGKLFF. The CDR3 DNA reads TGTGCCAGCAGCGTTGGGACAGGGGGAAATGGAAAACTGTTTTTT. The full variable domain, with the rest looked up from reference TRBV11-2 and TRBJ1-4, is EAGVAQSPRYKIIEKRQSVAFWCNPISGHATLYWYQQILGQGPKLLIQFQNNGVVDDSQLPKDRFSAERLKGVDSTLKIQPAKLEDSAVYLCASSVGTGGNGKLFFGSGTQLSVL.

This clonotype was observed a handful of times. The junction departs from germline at one end; a sequencing error may be responsible. The gene calls are TRBV4-1 and TRBJ2-2; no definite D call. The CDR3 is 15 residues long. Germline V lookup: CDR1 MGHRA, CDR2 YSYEKL. The CDR3 reads CASSQEELVTGELFF. In DNA, the CDR3 is TGTGCCAGCAGCCAAGAAGAACTGGTCACCGGGGAGCTGTTTTTT.

DNA for the CDR3: TGTGCCAGCAGCTCAATGGGGCGGGGGACCATATACGAGCAGTACTTC. Amino acids: CASSSMGRGTIYEQYF. The chain carries TRBV7-9 and TRBJ2-7, with TRBD2 matching over 7 bases. The CDR3 length is 16 residues. Germline V gives CDR1 SEHNR, CDR2 FQNEAQ (reference sequence). Unmatched junction bases numbered 13, after V lost 4 bases and J lost 4 bases.

The rearrangement uses TRBV6-5 and TRBJ2-5; TRBD1 matches at 11 bases. Germline V lookup: CDR1 MNHEY, CDR2 SVGAGI. V was clipped by 5 bases and J by 13 bases; unmatched bases: 9. This CDR3 region has 13 residues. For the CDR3, the DNA is TGTGCCAGCAGTGCCGGACAGGGGGCCGTGTGGTACTTC. It specifies CASSAGQGAVWYF.

Turning to this clonotype: This may arise from a read error, as a much more abundant clone is one base away. The chain carries TRBV19 and TRBJ1-1; D is uncertain. V lost 5 bases to trimming and J lost 1 base, with 11 bases between them. The CDR3 covers 14 residues. Germline CDR1 and CDR2: LNHDA and SQIVND (reference sequence). CDR3 DNA sequence: TGTGCCAGTAGTGTACCGCACGGGAACACTGAAGCTTTCTTT. This sequence encodes CASSVPHGNTEAFF.

This clonotype has a count of ten or more. This chain links TRBV5-1 with TRBJ2-7, with TRBD1 matching 8 bases. Per the germline V gene, CDR1 is SGHRS and CDR2 is YFSETQ. After removal of 4 bases from V and 5 bases from J, the junction contained 8 bases not matched to a gene. This CDR3 has 14 residues. CDR3 nucleotide sequence: TGCGCCAGCAGCCCCCGGGACAGGAGGGACGAGCAGTACTTC. As protein: CASSPRDRRDEQYF.

In this sample, this clonotype turned up many times. In nucleotides, the CDR3 is TGTGCCAGCAGCACGGACAGGGGCTATGGCTACACCTTC. Protein: CASSTDRGYGYTF. The chain couples TRBV6-6 to TRBJ1-2; TRBD1 aligns across 9 bases. This CDR3 is built from 13 residues. Germline V gene data show CDR1 as MNHNY and CDR2 as SVGAGI (reference sequence). Trimming cost V 6 bases and J 4 bases; bases outside gene matches: 3.

This clonotype was recorded a few times. The rearrangement joins TRBV4-1 to TRBJ1-5, with D possibly being TRBD1 (5 bases). This CDR3 contains 17 residues. Germline CDR1 and CDR2: MGHRA and YSYEKL. The V end was cut by 1 base, the J end by 5 bases, with 18 bases between. The CDR3 loop is CASSQGAARGVDQPQHF. The CDR3 DNA is TGCGCCAGCAGCCAAGGTGCTGCTAGAGGGGTGGATCAGCCCCAGCATTTT.

This chain connects TRBV4-1 to TRBJ2-5; the D is unclear. Deletions cut 4 bases from V and 5 bases from J, with 23 bases between. The CDR3 length is 17 residues. Germline-derived CDR1 and CDR2 are MGHRA and YSYEKL. CDR3 sequence: CASSRDFSGVGRETQYF. CDR3 sequence (DNA): TGCGCCAGCAGCCGAGATTTTTCCGGTGTTGGGCGGGAGACCCAGTACTTC.

This clonotype was found many times. The rearrangement joins TRBV7-2 to TRBJ2-5; D is unclear. CDR1 is SGHTA and CDR2 is FQGNSA in the germline V gene. Trimming stripped 1 base from V and 3 bases from J, with 6 bases between. CDR3 size: 13 residues. The CDR3 bases are TGTGCCAGCAGCTTAGTCACCAAAGAGACCCAGTACTTC. It yields the protein CASSLVTKETQYF.

The V and J genes are TRBV9 and TRBJ1-1; TRBD1 might be the D (5 bases). The germline CDR1 and CDR2 sequences are SGDLS and YYNGEE. This CDR3 has 15 residues. V lost 6 bases and J lost 0, with 15 bases in between. The CDR3 region has the DNA TGTGCCAGCAAGGCAGGACACACTATGAACACTGAAGCTTTCTTT. Residues: CASKAGHTMNTEAFF.

With regard to this clonotype: This may be a read error, as it is one base from a much larger clone. The chain carries TRBV7-9 and TRBJ2-1; the match to TRBD1 covers 9 bases. The CDR3 consists of 15 residues. The germline CDR1 and CDR2 sequences are SEHNR and FQNEAQ (reference sequence). CDR3 coding DNA: TGTGCCAGCAGCTCAGCGGGACAGGGAATCGGTGAGCAGTCCTTC. Amino acid sequence: CASSSAGQGIGEQSF.

The V and J genes are TRBV29-1 and TRBJ2-1; the D is unclear. This CDR3 has 14 residues. Germline values: CDR1 SQVTM, CDR2 ANQGSEA. V was pared by 1 base and J by 3 bases, with 10 bases between. The DNA for the CDR3 is TGCAGCGTTGAAGCGGGCCGATACTACAATGAGCAGTTCTTC. It yields the protein CSVEAGRYYNEQFF.

This clonotype was counted many times. V gene TRBV18 combines with J gene TRBJ1-1, with TRBD1 as a possible D gene (5 bases). V gave up 3 bases and J gave up 7 bases, with 15 bases separating them. Germline CDR1 and CDR2: KGHSH and LQKENI. CDR3 length equals 14 residues. The CDR3 sequence is CASSPLGADGEAFF. CDR3 sequence (DNA): TGTGCCAGCTCACCTCTTGGGGCTGACGGTGAAGCTTTCTTT.

Points on this clonotype: This may arise from a read error, as a much more abundant clone is one base away. This rearrangement joins TRBV5-1 to TRBJ1-1, with D hard to call. Germline V gene sequence: CDR1 SGHRS, CDR2 YFSETQ. This CDR3 region has 15 residues. The CDR3 nucleotides read TGCGCCAGCAGCCCGCAGATCGACCCTAACACTGAAACTTTCTTT. Its protein product is CASSPQIDPNTETFF.

This clonotype appeared many times. The rearrangement joins TRBV20-1 to TRBJ2-7; TRBD2 might be the D (6 bases). Trimming removed 6 bases at V and 7 bases at J, with 22 bases between. The germline gives CDR1 DFQATT, CDR2 SNEGSKA (reference sequence). This CDR3 has 14 residues. In DNA, the CDR3 is TGCAGTGCCGGGGCGGCGGGGAGGCTCGGGGAGCAGTACTTC. It is translated as CSAGAAGRLGEQYF.

This clonotype was counted only a few times. The J gene is TRBJ2-5, the V gene TRBV5-1; tentative D call: TRBD1 (5 bases). Germline V gives CDR1 SGHRS, CDR2 YFSETQ. Trimming removed 5 bases from V and 3 bases from J, with 17 bases in between. CDR3 length: 15 residues. CDR3 bases: TGCGCCAGCAGTCCAGGTAGGGGTGGAGAAGAGACCCAGTACTTC. The encoded protein is CASSPGRGGEETQYF.